This TCR beta chain originates from a study of blood T cell repertoires in COVID-19. Overall study context: The origin of the acute and convalescent COVID-19 samples was the United States, Italy and Spain. T cells, B-cell-depleted T cells, or PBMCs provided the cDNA or gDNA that served as material.

The assay was immunoSEQ multiplex PCR, and TCRdb's table has in-frame clones only and misses some. Of around 300,000 clones listed, 75% to 95% are singletons. From germline, CDR1 is SGHTS and CDR2 YDEGEE. There are 17 residues in the CDR3. J was trimmed by 7 bases and V by 0 bases; bases with no gene match: 8. V and J are TRBV5-8 and TRBJ2-1; 12 bases match TRBD2. This receptor was obtained from a woman between 25 and 40 years old who had recovered from COVID-19. Sequenced: PBMCs or T cells enriched from blood (not recorded which). CDR3 protein: CASSLVVLTSGRNEQFF. The CDR3 bases are TGTGCCAGCAGCTTGGTTGTATTAACTAGCGGGAGGAATGAGCAGTTCTTC.